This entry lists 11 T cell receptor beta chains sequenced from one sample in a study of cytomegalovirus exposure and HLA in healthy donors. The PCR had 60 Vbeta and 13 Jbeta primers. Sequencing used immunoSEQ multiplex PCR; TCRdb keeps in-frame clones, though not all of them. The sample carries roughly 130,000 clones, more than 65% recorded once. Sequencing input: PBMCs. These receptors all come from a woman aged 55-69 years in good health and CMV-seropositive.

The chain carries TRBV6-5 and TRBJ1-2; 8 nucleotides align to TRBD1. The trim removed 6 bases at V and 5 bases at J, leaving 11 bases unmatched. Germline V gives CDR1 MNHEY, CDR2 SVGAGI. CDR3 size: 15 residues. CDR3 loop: CASSRMDRDWYGYTF. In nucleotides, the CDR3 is TGTGCCAGCAGCCGGATGGACAGGGACTGGTATGGCTACACCTTC.

CDR3 amino acids: CASSLLGGNTEAFF. CDR3 in DNA: TGTGCCAGCAGCCTCCTGGGGGGGAACACTGAAGCTTTCTTT. V gene TRBV11-1 combines with J gene TRBJ1-1; D is possibly TRBD1 (5 bases). The CDR3 length is 14 residues. Germline V CDR1 and CDR2: SGHAT, FQDESV (reference sequence). Trimming pared 5 bases from V and 1 base from J, leaving 11 bases between. The whole variable domain, filled in from reference TRBV11-1 and TRBJ1-1, reads EAEVAQSPRYKITEKSQAVAFWCDPISGHATLYWYRQILGQGPELLVQFQDESVVDDSQLPKDRFSAERLKGVDSTLKIQPAELGDSAMYLCASSLLGGNTEAFFGQGTRLTVV.

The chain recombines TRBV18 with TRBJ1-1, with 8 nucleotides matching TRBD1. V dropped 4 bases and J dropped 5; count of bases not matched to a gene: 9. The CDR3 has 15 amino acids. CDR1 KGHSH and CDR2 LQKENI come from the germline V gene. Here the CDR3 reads CASSLADRAATEAFF. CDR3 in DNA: TGTGCCAGCTCACTAGCGGACAGGGCGGCTACTGAAGCTTTCTTT.

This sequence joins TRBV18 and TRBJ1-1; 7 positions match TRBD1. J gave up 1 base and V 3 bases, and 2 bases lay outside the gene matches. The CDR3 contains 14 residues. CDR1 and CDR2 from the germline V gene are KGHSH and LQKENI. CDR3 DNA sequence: TGTGCCAGCTCACCCGGACAGGCGAACACTGAAGCTTTCTTT. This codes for CASSPGQANTEAFF.

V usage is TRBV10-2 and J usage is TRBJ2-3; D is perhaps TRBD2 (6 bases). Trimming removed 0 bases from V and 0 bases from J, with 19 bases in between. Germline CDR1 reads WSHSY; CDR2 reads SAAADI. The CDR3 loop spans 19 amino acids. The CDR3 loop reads CASSESDGTGLSSTDTQYF. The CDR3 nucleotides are TGCGCCAGCAGTGAGTCAGATGGGACCGGACTATCTAGCACAGATACGCAGTATTTT.

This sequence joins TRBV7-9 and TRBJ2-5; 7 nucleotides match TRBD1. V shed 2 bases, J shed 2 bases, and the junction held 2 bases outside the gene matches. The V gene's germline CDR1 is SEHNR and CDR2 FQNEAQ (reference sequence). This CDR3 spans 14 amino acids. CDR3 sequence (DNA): TGTGCCAGCAGCTTACCGACAGGGCAAGAGACCCAGTACTTC. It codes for CASSLPTGQETQYF.

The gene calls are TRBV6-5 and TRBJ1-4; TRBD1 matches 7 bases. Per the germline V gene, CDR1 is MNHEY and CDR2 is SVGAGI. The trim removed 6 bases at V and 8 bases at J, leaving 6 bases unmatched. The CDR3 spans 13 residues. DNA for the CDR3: TGTGCCAGCAGGATCACAGGGGCAGAAAAACTGTTTTTT. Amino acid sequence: CASRITGAEKLFF.

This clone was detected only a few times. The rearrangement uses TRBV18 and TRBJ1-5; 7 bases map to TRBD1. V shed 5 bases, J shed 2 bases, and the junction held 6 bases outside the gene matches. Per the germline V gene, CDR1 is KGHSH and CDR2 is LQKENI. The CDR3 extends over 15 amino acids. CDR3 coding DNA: TGTGCCAGCTCATTGAGACAGGGAGGCAATCAGCCCCAGCATTTT. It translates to CASSLRQGGNQPQHF.

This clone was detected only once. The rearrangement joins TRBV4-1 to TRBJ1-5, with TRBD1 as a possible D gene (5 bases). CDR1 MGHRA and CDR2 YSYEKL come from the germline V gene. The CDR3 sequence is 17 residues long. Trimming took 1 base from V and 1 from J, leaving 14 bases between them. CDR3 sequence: CASSQAGDLRSNQPQHF. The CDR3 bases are TGCGCCAGCAGCCAAGCGGGGGATCTAAGGAGCAATCAGCCCCAGCATTTT.

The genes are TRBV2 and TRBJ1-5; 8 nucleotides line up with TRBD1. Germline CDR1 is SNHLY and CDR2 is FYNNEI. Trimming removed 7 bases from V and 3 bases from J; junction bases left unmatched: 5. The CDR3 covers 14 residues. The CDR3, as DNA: TGTGCCAGCACAGAGACAGGGGTCAATCAGCCCCAGCATTTT. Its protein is CASTETGVNQPQHF.

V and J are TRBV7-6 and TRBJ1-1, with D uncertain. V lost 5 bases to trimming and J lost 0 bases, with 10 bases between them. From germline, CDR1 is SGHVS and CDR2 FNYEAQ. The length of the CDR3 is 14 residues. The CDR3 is CASSPSAMNTEAFF. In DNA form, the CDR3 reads TGTGCCAGCAGCCCGAGCGCAATGAACACTGAAGCTTTCTTT.